The text below deals with one TCR beta chain. The CDR3 contains 14 residues. V was pared by 3 bases and J by 4 bases, with 13 bases between. Germline CDR1 reads LNHDA; CDR2 reads SQIVND (reference sequence). Assay used: immunoSEQ multiplex PCR; TCRdb lists only in-frame clones, some missing. The sample holds roughly 190,000 clones, around 87% seen once. The sample originates from a study of blood T cell repertoires in COVID-19. At the level of the study: Nucleic acid was either cDNA or gDNA, and it came from T cells, B-cell-depleted T cells, or PBMCs.

Allocation to cohorts depended on clinical history reported by the participants. This sequence joins TRBV19 and TRBJ2-7; TRBD1 might be the D (6 bases). This receptor was obtained from a woman aged 40 to 50 in a cohort exposed to, infected with or recovered from COVID-19 (not recorded which). Sequencing was performed on PBMCs or T cells enriched from blood (not recorded which). This CDR3 is CASSIRRGGYEQYF. Written as DNA, the CDR3 is TGTGCCAGTAGTATCCGGAGAGGGGGTTACGAGCAGTACTTC.